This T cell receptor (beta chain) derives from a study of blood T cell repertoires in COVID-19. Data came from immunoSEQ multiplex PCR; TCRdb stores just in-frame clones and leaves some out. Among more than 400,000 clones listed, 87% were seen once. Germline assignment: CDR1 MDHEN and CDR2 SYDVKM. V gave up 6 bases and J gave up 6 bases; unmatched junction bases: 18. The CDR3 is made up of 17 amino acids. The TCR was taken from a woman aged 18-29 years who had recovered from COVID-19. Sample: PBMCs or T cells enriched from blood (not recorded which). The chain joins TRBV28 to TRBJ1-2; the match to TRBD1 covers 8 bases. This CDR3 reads CASSWEISRGRLDGYTF. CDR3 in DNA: TGTGCCAGCAGCTGGGAGATAAGCAGGGGGCGATTAGATGGCTACACCTTC.